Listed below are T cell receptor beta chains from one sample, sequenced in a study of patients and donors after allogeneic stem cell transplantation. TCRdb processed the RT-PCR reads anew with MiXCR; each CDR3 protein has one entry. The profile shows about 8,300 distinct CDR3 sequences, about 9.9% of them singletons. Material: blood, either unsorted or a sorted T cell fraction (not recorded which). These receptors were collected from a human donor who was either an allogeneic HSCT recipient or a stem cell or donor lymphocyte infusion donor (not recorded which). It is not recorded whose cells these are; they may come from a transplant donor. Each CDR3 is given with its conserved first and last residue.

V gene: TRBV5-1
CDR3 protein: CASSRRTVQETQYF

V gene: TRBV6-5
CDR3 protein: CSSGGAGTQYF

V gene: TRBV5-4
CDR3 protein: CASSLRQMNTEAFF

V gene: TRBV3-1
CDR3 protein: CASSQNSGVDTQYF

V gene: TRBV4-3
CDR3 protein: CASSQELQGSYGYTF

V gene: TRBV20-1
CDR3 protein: CSARPWGTNTEAFF

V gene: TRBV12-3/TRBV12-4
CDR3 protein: CASSLVFGAAAEAFF

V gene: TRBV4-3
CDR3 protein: CASSQDPGLYEQYF

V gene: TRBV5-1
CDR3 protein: CASSPSGGGNTEAFF

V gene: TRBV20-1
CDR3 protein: CSANRDRWGNEQFF